The source of this T cell receptor (beta chain) is a study of shared clonotypes between healthy human individuals. Germline values: CDR1 DFQATT, CDR2 SNEGSKA (reference sequence). The CDR3 loop spans 11 amino acids. V was shortened by 3 bases and J by 4 bases, with 4 bases between the two germline ends. Clones were read by immunoSEQ multiplex PCR, and TCRdb kept only the in-frame ones, dropping some. Of roughly 2.4 million clones listed, approximately 94% are singletons. To note about this clone: Other DNA sequences in the sample encode the same CDR3.

The TCR sequence derives from a man aged 18 to 30 in good health. The chain joins TRBV20-1 to TRBJ2-1, with D unclear. The sequenced sample was naive CD4+ T cells sorted from blood. The subset was: CD45RA+ positively selected. The chain's CDR3 is CSARSYNEQFF. DNA of the CDR3: TGCAGTGCTAGGAGTTACAATGAGCAGTTCTTC.